This TCR beta chain was documented in a study of shared clonotypes between healthy human individuals. In replicate PCRs of sorted subsets, roughly 200 ng DNA, approximately 28,000 T cell genomes, was used. Here immunoSEQ multiplex PCR was the method, and the copy in TCRdb shows in-frame clones only, minus some. The sample consists of approximately 1.4 million clones, roughly 98% of them appearing once. Germline V lookup: CDR1 SGHDN, CDR2 FVKESK. This CDR3 has 12 residues. Trimming left V 3 bases short and J 8 bases short, with 10 bases between. Study findings and constraints: At large depth, rarefaction still showed sorted-subset sequencing to be incomplete. Richness estimates generally favored naive over memory subsets.

Caucasian adults residing in Nashville, Tennessee made up all the donors. This clone showed up just once. Its antigen is unidentified. This TCR was recovered from a man aged 25-45 years in good health. The V and J genes are TRBV14 and TRBJ1-1; D may be TRBD1 (6 bases). The sequenced sample was naive CD4+ T cells sorted from blood. Subset given: CD45RA+ positively selected. The CDR3 loop reads CASSQGATEAFF. The CDR3 DNA is TGTGCCAGCAGCCAGGGGGCTACAGAAGCTTTCTTT. The whole variable domain, remainder taken from reference TRBV14 and TRBJ1-1, is EAGVTQFPSHSVIEKGQTVTLRCDPISGHDNLYWYRRVMGKEIKFLLHFVKESKQDESGMPNNRFLAERTGGTYSTLKVQPAELEDSGVYFCASSQGATEAFFGQGTRLTVV.